This T cell receptor (beta chain) was sequenced in a study of OX40 agonist ivuxolimab in advanced cancers. Findings and limits, study-wide: Relative to CD4+ cells, CD8+ T cells on average had more expanded clones. Clonal expansion among partial responders at 0.1-3.0 mg/kg ranked near the lowest.

About this clone itself: Its antigen remains unidentified.

The CDR3 runs to 12 residues. CDR1 is SGHTA, CDR2 FQGNSA, per germline. The germline V and J ends were trimmed by 5 bases and 7 bases, with 9 bases remaining between them. Patients who had autoimmune disease history or got systemic immunosuppression were left out. Samples of blood were obtained at baseline, on cycle 4 day 1, and on cycle 7 day 1. Produced via immunoSEQ multiplex PCR; TCRdb's table is partial and in-frame only. The profile shows 95,000 to 100,000 clones, approximately 93% of them singletons. This sequence joins TRBV7-2 and TRBJ2-1, with no clear D. This sequence originates from an adult with an advanced solid tumor such as melanoma, head and neck, liver or kidney cancer. The sample consisted of CD4+ or CD8+ T cells sorted from blood, taken in a trial of the OX40 agonist ivuxolimab. The CDR3 region is CASSGQWNEQFF. The CDR3 nucleotides are TGTGCCAGCAGCGGGCAGTGGAATGAGCAGTTCTTC.